The rows below give T cell receptor beta chains drawn from one sample of a study of shared clonotypes between healthy human individuals. Here immunoSEQ multiplex PCR was the method, and the copy in TCRdb shows in-frame clones only, minus some. Of about 2.4 million clones in the sample, around 94% were seen once. Sequencing was done on a sample of naive CD4+ T cells sorted from blood. The origin of the receptors is a man younger than 35 in good health. Both conserved end residues are part of each CDR3. D genes are given only for firm matches. The size of a clone is reported for some rows only, either as once, few or many, or as a class for expanded clones.

>NA|TRBJ2-1|NA|TRBV30
CAWSFTGDEQFF
TGTGCCTGGAGTTTTACGGGCGATGAGCAGTTCTTC
>TRBD1|TRBJ2-2|NA|TRBV5-5
CASSLKQGQITGELFF
TGTGCCAGCAGCTTGAAGCAGGGACAGATCACCGGGGAGCTGTTTTTT
>TRBD2|TRBJ2-2|once|TRBV4-1
CASSQGAGGPSITKLFF
TGCGCCAGCAGCCAAGGGGCGGGGGGGCCATCCATTACGAAGCTGTTTTTT
>NA|TRBJ2-7|NA|TRBV27
CASSLSPTGTYEQYF
TGTGCCAGCAGTTTATCCCCCACAGGCACCTACGAGCAGTACTTC
>TRBD2|TRBJ2-1|NA|TRBV29-1
CSASGTSVHNEQFF
TGCAGCGCCTCCGGGACTAGCGTGCACAATGAGCAGTTCTTC
>NA|TRBJ2-3|NA|TRBV5-5
CASSTLLSTDTQYF
TGTGCCAGCAGCACCTTACTAAGCACAGATACGCAGTATTTT
>NA|TRBJ2-7|NA|TRBV5-5
CASTQGDVPYEQYF
TGTGCCAGCACCCAAGGGGACGTGCCCTACGAGCAGTACTTC
>NA|TRBJ1-2|NA|TRBV6-4
CASSDNGDGYTF
TGTGCCAGCAGTGATAACGGGGACGGCTACACCTTC
>TRBD2|TRBJ2-2|NA|TRBV9
CASSVLAGGPTGELFF
TGTGCCAGCAGCGTACTTGCGGGGGGGCCCACCGGGGAGCTGTTTTTT
>NA|TRBJ2-2|once|TRBV27
CASSLSRNTGELFF
TGTGCCAGCAGTTTATCGCGGAACACCGGGGAGCTGTTTTTT
>NA|TRBJ2-5|NA|TRBV10-3
CAIRPTGGETQYF
TGTGCCATCAGACCGACAGGAGGGGAGACCCAGTACTTC
>TRBD1|TRBJ1-2|NA|TRBV5-4
CASSSGGNYGYTF
TGTGCCAGCAGCTCAGGGGGGAACTATGGCTACACCTTC
>NA|TRBJ1-2|few|TRBV19
CASSIGPVSGYGYTF
TGTGCCAGTAGTATCGGCCCCGTATCTGGCTATGGCTACACCTTC
>NA|TRBJ1-6|NA|TRBV5-1
CASSVVADSPLHF
TGCGCCAGCAGCGTAGTTGCAGATTCACCCCTCCACTTT
>TRBD2|TRBJ2-3|NA|TRBV7-9
CASSTWTSSTDTQYF
TGTGCCAGCAGCACTTGGACTAGCAGCACAGATACGCAGTATTTT
>NA|TRBJ2-3|NA|TRBV5-8
CASSLTDTQYF
TGTGCCAGCAGCCTTACGGATACGCAGTATTTT
>TRBD2|TRBJ2-3|NA|TRBV5-1
CASSLEGLAGDTQYF
TGCGCCAGCAGCTTGGAGGGACTAGCAGGAGATACGCAGTATTTT
>TRBD1|TRBJ1-6|few|TRBV5-1
CASSSGTAYSPLHF
TGCGCCAGCAGCTCCGGGACAGCCTACTCACCCCTCCACTTT
>NA|TRBJ1-6|NA|TRBV6-6
CASSYSGTNNSPLHF
TGTGCCAGCAGTTACTCCGGGACGAATAATTCACCCCTCCACTTT
>TRBD2|TRBJ2-5|once|TRBV7-9
CASSLWIAGDQETQYF
TGTGCCAGCAGCTTATGGATAGCGGGAGACCAAGAGACCCAGTACTTC
>NA|TRBJ1-3|NA|TRBV2
CASSENGGASNTIYF
TGTGCCAGCAGTGAAAACGGAGGAGCGTCCAACACCATATATTTT
>TRBD1|TRBJ1-1|NA|TRBV10-3
CAISGGTGVTEAFF
TGTGCCATCAGTGGGGGGACAGGGGTGACTGAAGCTTTCTTT
>TRBD1|TRBJ1-1|NA|TRBV6-6
CASRRGRSDTEAFF
TGTGCCAGCAGGAGGGGGCGAAGCGACACTGAAGCTTTCTTT
>NA|TRBJ2-5|NA|TRBV7-9
CASSFPQGGETQYF
TGTGCCAGCAGCTTCCCACAGGGGGGGGAGACCCAGTACTTC
>NA|TRBJ2-2|NA|TRBV6-5
CASSYAGQMTGELFF
TGTGCCAGCAGTTACGCGGGACAGATGACCGGGGAGCTGTTTTTT
>TRBD1|TRBJ2-7|NA|TRBV9
CASSGTGREQYF
TGTGCCAGCAGCGGGACAGGGCGAGAGCAGTACTTC
>TRBD1|TRBJ2-1|NA|TRBV18
CASSLTGGGYNEQFF
TGTGCCAGCTCACTCACAGGGGGCGGGTACAATGAGCAGTTCTTC
>TRBD1|TRBJ1-1|NA|TRBV5-5
CATRWTGGTEAFF
TGTGCCACCCGGTGGACAGGGGGCACTGAAGCTTTCTTT
>NA|TRBJ1-6|NA|TRBV9
CASSAGAAHNSPLHF
TGTGCCAGCAGCGCCGGGGCTGCGCATAATTCACCCCTCCACTTT
>TRBD1|TRBJ2-4|NA|TRBV5-3
CARSWGQGENIQYF
TGTGCCAGAAGCTGGGGACAGGGTGAAAACATTCAGTACTTC
>TRBD2|TRBJ2-2|once|TRBV10-3
CAISENSGDTGELFF
TGTGCCATCAGTGAGAATAGCGGGGACACCGGGGAGCTGTTTTTT
>TRBD1|TRBJ2-2|NA|TRBV2
CASRTGTVNTGELFF
TGTGCCAGCCGAACCGGGACAGTAAACACCGGGGAGCTGTTTTTT
>NA|TRBJ1-2|NA|TRBV5-6
CASSLNRDYGDGYTF
TGTGCCAGCAGCTTGAACCGGGACTACGGAGATGGCTACACCTTC
>TRBD1|TRBJ2-7|NA|TRBV7-9
CASSIEPGGSYEQYF
TGTGCCAGCAGCATAGAGCCAGGGGGCTCCTACGAGCAGTACTTC
>TRBD2|TRBJ2-5|NA|TRBV7-2
CASSLGIVLAGPQYF
TGTGCCAGCAGCTTGGGTATCGTATTAGCGGGGCCTCAGTACTTC
>NA|TRBJ2-5|NA|TRBV5-6
CASSLLAAPQETQYF
TGTGCCAGCAGCTTGCTTGCGGCCCCTCAAGAGACCCAGTACTTC
>NA|TRBJ1-2|NA|TRBV25-1
CASSEGSGYTF
TGTGCCAGCAGTGAAGGCAGTGGCTACACCTTC
>NA|TRBJ1-6|NA|TRBV5-1
CASSSGTSDSPLHF
TGCGCCAGCAGCAGCGGGACAAGCGATTCACCCCTCCACTTT
>NA|TRBJ2-2|NA|TRBV7-2
CASSLGASRDTGELFF
TGTGCCAGCAGCTTAGGGGCGTCGAGGGACACCGGGGAGCTGTTTTTT
>TRBD2|TRBJ2-7|once|TRBV2
CASSEGLAGGREQYF
TGTGCCAGCAGTGAAGGACTAGCGGGGGGCAGAGAGCAGTACTTC